This record covers a single TCR beta chain. The data were obtained in a study of cytomegalovirus exposure and HLA in healthy donors. PCR involved 60 Vbeta and 13 Jbeta primers. Assay used: immunoSEQ multiplex PCR; TCRdb lists only in-frame clones, some missing. Of 150,000 to 200,000 clones in the sample, around 67% are singletons; the top ten hold 4.5%. Per the germline V gene, CDR1 is SGHRS and CDR2 is YFSETQ. The CDR3 covers 13 residues. V was cut by 0 bases and J by 1 base, with 3 bases left in between. This clonotype originated in a woman between 18 and 30 years old in good health and CMV-seropositive. The sample was PBMCs. This chain connects TRBV5-1 to TRBJ2-3; D ambiguous. Here the CDR3 DNA reads TGCGCCAGCAGCTTGGTAGGCACAGATACGCAGTATTTT. Amino acid sequence: CASSLVGTDTQYF.